The source of this T cell receptor (beta chain) is a study of T cell responses to AZD1222 COVID-19 vaccine. CDR1 is GTSNPN and CDR2 is SVGIG in the germline V gene (reference sequence). The CDR3 runs to 13 residues. Trimming cost V 6 bases and J 9 bases, with 18 bases left between them. The method was immunoSEQ multiplex PCR; TCRdb's version includes in-frame clones alone and lacks a portion of them. The top ten clones hold over 0.85% of a sample with 110,000 to 150,000 clones, approximately 93% of them seen once. About this clone: No antigen is known for it.

Study observations and caveats: Increases in Spike-specific TCR breadth and depth were seen after two AZD1222 doses. Baseline antibody screening turned up just 6 or 7 seropositive AZD1222 recipients. Clonal diversity may have been underestimated in mostly white British donors. Repertoires were collected only later (after the peak T cell response had occurred).

V usage is TRBV30 and J usage is TRBJ1-5; TRBD1 is a possible D gene (6 bases). This sample comprised peripheral blood, obtained on day 0 of MenACWY control vaccination. This receptor was obtained from an adult in good health. The CDR3: CACRGRSRGPQHF. CDR3 in DNA: TGTGCCTGCAGGGGCAGATCACGGGGGCCCCAGCATTTT.